The rows below give T cell receptor beta chains drawn from one sample of a study of T cell responses to AZD1222 COVID-19 vaccine. The method was immunoSEQ multiplex PCR; TCRdb's version includes in-frame clones alone and lacks a portion of them. The table lists roughly 140,000 clones, approximately 90% of them singletons. The sample was peripheral blood, taken 28 days after the second AZD1222 dose. The receptors derive from an adult who received the AZD1222 COVID-19 vaccine. The conserved cysteine and the conserved F or W are not part of the CDR3 here. A D gene is named only where the DNA matches it firmly. Clone size is given for some rows only: seen once, a few or many times, or a class if the clone is expanded.

d_gene	abundance	v_gene	j_gene	len	CDR3aa
-	-	TRBV14	TRBJ2-2	10	ASSPAAGELF
TRBD2	-	TRBV7-9	TRBJ2-1	17	ASSWPGTSGRELYNEQF
TRBD1	-	TRBV10-3	TRBJ1-1	13	AISALGTGKTEAF
-	-	TRBV7-8	TRBJ2-7	10	ASSDGAYEQY
-	-	TRBV5-1	TRBJ1-5	13	ASSLDSGDGQPQH
TRBD2	-	TRBV20-1	TRBJ2-3	13	SASSTSGFTDTQY
TRBD2	once	TRBV5-1	TRBJ2-3	13	ASSLVGRITDTQY
-	-	TRBV19	TRBJ2-3	14	ASSVSGTPSTDTQY
-	-	TRBV6-2/TRBV6-3	TRBJ1-1	14	ASSYFVGRLNTEAF
TRBD1	-	TRBV4-1	TRBJ2-1	15	ASSQETGDNTYNEQF
TRBD1	-	TRBV7-9	TRBJ2-5	14	ASSSIWGTGGETQY
TRBD2	-	TRBV10-3	TRBJ2-2	12	AARGGANTGELF
-	-	TRBV19	TRBJ1-3	17	ASSRSGDTLTFSGNTIY
-	-	TRBV29-1	TRBJ1-3	11	SAYGVVGNTIY
-	-	TRBV18	TRBJ2-7	13	ASSPLQEGAYEQY
-	-	TRBV30	TRBJ1-1	9	AWSVRAEAF
-	-	TRBV18	TRBJ1-3	13	ASSPGSSSGNTIY
-	-	TRBV19	TRBJ1-2	11	ASSIGQQNGYT
TRBD1	-	TRBV7-2	TRBJ1-1	14	ASRKRTGGHYTEAF
-	-	TRBV6-6	TRBJ1-2	11	ASGEGRNYGYT
-	-	TRBV28	TRBJ1-3	13	ASSTLGGPGNTIY
-	-	TRBV11-2	TRBJ2-1	15	ASSPRVGERGYNEQF
-	-	TRBV6-5	TRBJ1-1	13	ASRKMAGRDTEAF
-	-	TRBV15	TRBJ1-2	12	ATSRYPADRGYT
-	-	TRBV19	TRBJ2-1	13	ASNPTGRSYNEQF
TRBD2	-	TRBV11-2	TRBJ2-2	14	ASSFFLAANTGELF
TRBD1	-	TRBV19	TRBJ1-6	11	ASSMDRQSPLH
TRBD2	-	TRBV10-3	TRBJ2-7	13	AISGIGLAGEEQY
TRBD2	-	TRBV19	TRBJ2-1	17	ASSILTILSREALNEQF
-	-	TRBV7-3	TRBJ1-1	10	ASSPDGTEAF
-	-	TRBV5-5	TRBJ1-3	13	ASSLARQRGNTIY
TRBD2	-	TRBV5-4	TRBJ2-5	15	ASSFREGSLIGETQY
TRBD1	-	TRBV19	TRBJ1-5	14	ASSDAGTGSHQPQH
TRBD1	-	TRBV2	TRBJ1-2	12	ADRPGQGIHGYT
-	-	TRBV7-2	TRBJ2-1	10	ASSPTHNEQF
TRBD2	-	TRBV7-2	TRBJ2-5	13	ASSYFSGSAETQY
TRBD2	-	TRBV19	TRBJ2-1	17	ASSIGRSGGGSSYNEQF
TRBD2	-	TRBV30	TRBJ2-3	11	AWTRGRADTQY
-	-	TRBV11-2	TRBJ2-5	12	ASSLDRVGETQY
TRBD1	-	TRBV5-1	TRBJ1-2	20	ASSPGETGGFGGSFFNYGYT
-	-	TRBV9	TRBJ1-3	17	ASSDPGTPEINSGNTIY
TRBD1	-	TRBV6-5	TRBJ1-1	11	ASGVQGPTEAF
-	once	TRBV10-1	TRBJ2-2	11	ASSDLNTGELF
-	once	TRBV7-2	TRBJ1-1	12	ASAGGGLNTEAF
TRBD1	-	TRBV2	TRBJ1-1	15	ASSSVGTGVGYTEAF
-	-	TRBV20-1	TRBJ2-2	9	SAYQGRELF
-	-	TRBV5-1	TRBJ1-2	15	ASSLAPLSTTNYGYT
-	many	TRBV6-5	TRBJ2-1	12	ASSSGGSYNEQF
-	-	TRBV20-1	TRBJ2-5	9	SARPPETQY
-	-	TRBV2	TRBJ2-3	12	ASSVASPADTQY